The clone carrying this TCR beta chain was found a few times. PCR was performed a second time for about 6 to 12 cycles using a sample-barcoded 5' primer and a J-beta primer mix. MiXCR, applied by TCRdb to the 5' RACE reads, yields one record per CDR3 protein. The data hold approximately 800,000 distinct CDR3 sequences, with less than 70% observed a single time. The data belong to a study of blood T cells in healthy people across ages. Per sample, no less than 6 micrograms of total RNA were extracted. This clonotype originated in a man older than 75 in good health. Sequenced input: blood.

CDR3 residues: CAISESRVNTEAFF. CDR3 DNA sequence: TGTGCCATCAGTGAGTCGAGAGTGAACACTGAAGCTTTCTTT. This sequence joins TRBV10-3 and TRBJ1-1; D unresolved. Trimming shortened V by 0 bases and J by 0 bases, and 5 bases separated the two germline ends. The CDR3 runs to 14 residues. Germline CDR1 and CDR2: ENHRY and SYGVKD.